The 7 T cell receptor beta chains presented below share a single source sample, sequenced in a study of cytomegalovirus exposure and HLA in healthy donors. Amplification used 60 Vbeta primers and 13 Jbeta primers. TCRdb keeps only in-frame clones here, not all; method: immunoSEQ multiplex PCR. The sample consists of over 100,000 clones, roughly 79% of them appearing once. The sequenced sample was PBMCs. All receptors derive from a woman aged 50 to 65 in good health and CMV-seropositive.

The V call is TRBV7-8, the J call TRBJ2-3; TRBD1 is a possible D gene (5 bases). The CDR3 is made up of 17 amino acids. Trimming left V 4 bases short and J 0 bases short, with 17 bases between. CDR1 is SGHVS, CDR2 FQNEAQ, per germline. The chain's CDR3 is CASSSLAPRGSTDTQYF. DNA for the CDR3: TGTGCCAGCAGCTCCCTGGCCCCTAGGGGAAGCACAGATACGCAGTATTTT.

V and J are TRBV21-1 and TRBJ2-7; TRBD1 was called by the table and not checked on the DNA. TRBV21-1 is labeled a pseudogene. The CDR3 covers 13 residues. The CDR3 loop is CAPTGTGAYEQYF. As DNA, the CDR3 is TGTGCCCCGACCGGGACAGGGGCCTACGAGCAGTACTTC.

The V gene is TRBV2, the J gene TRBJ1-2; the D gene is possibly TRBD1 (6 bases). CDR1 is SNHLY, CDR2 FYNNEI, per germline. Trimming removed 7 bases at V and 7 bases at J, with 16 bases between. The CDR3 length is 13 residues. CDR3 DNA: TGTGCCAGCATAATACAGGGAAACGGTGGCTACACCTTC. This sequence encodes CASIIQGNGGYTF.

The rearrangement joins TRBV7-6 to TRBJ2-7; TRBD2 agrees at 8 bases. The CDR3 has 14 residues. V was pared by 1 base and J by 2 bases, with 1 base of the junction left unmatched. Germline V gives CDR1 SGHVS, CDR2 FNYEAQ. The CDR3 DNA follows: TGTGCCAGCAGCTTAGGTAGCGGGGCCTACGAGCAGTACTTC. It translates to CASSLGSGAYEQYF.

This clone has more than one count but fewer than ten. CDR3 sequence (DNA): TGTGCCAGCAGTTTGGACTACGGCGGAAAACTGTTTTTT. Its protein product is CASSLDYGGKLFF. The chain has TRBV6-4 and TRBJ1-4; D is ambiguous. The germline V gene has CDR1 MRHNA and CDR2 SNTAGT. The V end was cut by 5 bases, the J end by 10 bases, with 14 bases between. There are 13 residues in the CDR3.

This chain uses TRBV5-5 with TRBJ2-7, with 7 bases matching TRBD2. The CDR3 sequence is 13 residues long. CDR1 SGHKS and CDR2 YYEKEE come from the germline V gene (reference sequence). Trimming removed 4 bases from V and 3 bases from J; junction bases left unmatched: 4. CDR3 bases: TGTGCCAGCAGCGTCAGCGGGAACTACGAGCAGTACTTC. It translates to CASSVSGNYEQYF.

V and J are TRBV4-3 and TRBJ1-1; the match to TRBD1 covers 7 bases. Germline CDR1 and CDR2: LGHNA and YSLEER. CDR3 size: 15 residues. With 2 bases clipped from V and 5 bases from J, the junction kept 8 bases outside the gene matches. The CDR3 sequence: CASSQQDRQRTEAFF. The CDR3 nucleotides are TGCGCCAGCAGCCAACAGGACAGGCAAAGGACTGAAGCTTTCTTT.